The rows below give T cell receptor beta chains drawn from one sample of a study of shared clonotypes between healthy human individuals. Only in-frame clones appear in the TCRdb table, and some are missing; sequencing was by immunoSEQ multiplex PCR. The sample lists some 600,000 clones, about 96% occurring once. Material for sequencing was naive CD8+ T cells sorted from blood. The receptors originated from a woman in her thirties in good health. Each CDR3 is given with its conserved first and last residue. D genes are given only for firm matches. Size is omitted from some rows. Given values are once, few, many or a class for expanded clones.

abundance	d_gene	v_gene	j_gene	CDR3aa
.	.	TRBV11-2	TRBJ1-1	CASSSLGGWGTEAFF
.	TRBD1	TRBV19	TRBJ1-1	CASSTLTGKTEAFF
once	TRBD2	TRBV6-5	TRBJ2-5	CASSYGGGAQEQYF
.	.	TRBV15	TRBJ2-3	CATSDPLYHTDTQYF
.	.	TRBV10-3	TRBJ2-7	CAISDTGPYEQYF
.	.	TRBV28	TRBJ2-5	CASRPPRPRSGKKETQYF
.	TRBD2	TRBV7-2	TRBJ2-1	CASSLTSGREQFF
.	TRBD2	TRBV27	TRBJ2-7	CASSLSRGLAGYEQYF
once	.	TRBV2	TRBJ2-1	CASSSYIHEQFF
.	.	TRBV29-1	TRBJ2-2	CSVESGSANTGELFF
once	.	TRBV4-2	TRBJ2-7	CASSQISSATYEQYF
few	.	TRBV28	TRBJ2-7	CASSPYQGIEQYF